This T cell receptor (beta chain) was identified during a study of shared clonotypes between healthy human individuals. This CDR3 spans 15 amino acids. Germline loops: CDR1 SGHTA, CDR2 FQGNSA. Trimming removed 7 bases from V and 0 bases from J; junction bases left unmatched: 6. Generated by immunoSEQ multiplex PCR, the TCRdb table keeps only in-frame clones and is missing some. The sample holds approximately 2,300,000 clones, 92% seen once. The origin of this receptor is a man between 18 and 29 years old in good health. Some clones in this sample may be carry-over from other donors' samples. Input material: naive CD4+ T cells from PBMCs. Subset given: CD45RA+ positively selected. J is TRBJ2-1 and V is TRBV7-2; the match to TRBD1 covers 7 bases. For the CDR3, the DNA is TGTGCCAGCATCCAGACAGGGCTCTCCTACAATGAGCAGTTCTTC. This sequence encodes CASIQTGLSYNEQFF.